Sequencing of this T cell receptor (beta chain) was carried out in a study of blood T cell repertoires in COVID-19. In the study overall: The samples span acute and convalescent COVID-19 from the United States, Italy and Spain. The analysed material was cDNA or gDNA that came from T cells, B-cell-depleted T cells, or PBMCs.

Original processing methods: Estimation of nucleated cell counts relied on the amplification of reference gene primers. The repertoire was sequenced with immunoSEQ multiplex PCR; TCRdb's copy has only in-frame clones and lacks some. The V and J calls and clone size come from that table; D and trimming were worked out from the DNA. The repertoire holds roughly 380,000 clones, with about 92% as singletons. Germline-derived CDR1 and CDR2 are SGHRS and YFSETQ. The CDR3 consists of 15 residues. V shed 5 bases and J 6 bases; nucleotides not matched to a gene: 9. Enrollment of patients from Seattle took place during active infection, with longitudinal follow-up.

The sample comprised peripheral blood. The receptor comes from a woman aged 60-75 years with COVID-19, enrolled during active disease. The J gene is TRBJ1-4, the V gene TRBV5-1; the match to TRBD1 covers 8 bases. Here the CDR3 reads CASSRAGTGDEKLFF. The CDR3 DNA is TGCGCCAGCAGTCGTGCCGGGACAGGTGATGAAAAACTGTTTTTT.